The 10 T cell receptor beta chains below were found in one sample sequenced in a study of blood T cell repertoires in COVID-19. Here immunoSEQ multiplex PCR was the method, and the copy in TCRdb shows in-frame clones only, minus some. The sample carries a few hundred thousand clones, roughly 89% recorded once. The sequenced sample was PBMCs or T cells enriched from blood (not recorded which). The receptors here all came from a woman in her forties or fifties who had been exposed to COVID-19.

The V call is TRBV27, the J call TRBJ1-6, with a weak D call TRBD1 (5 bases). CDR3 length: 13 residues. Per germline, CDR1 MNHEY and CDR2 SMNVEV (reference sequence). Trimming took 3 bases from V and 7 from J, leaving 7 bases between them. The CDR3 is CASSFRGNSPLHF. The CDR3, as DNA: TGTGCCAGCAGTTTTCGGGGGAATTCACCCCTCCACTTT.

V and J are TRBV6-5 and TRBJ1-1; 7 nucleotides align to TRBD1. The CDR3 covers 15 residues. CDR1 and CDR2 from the germline V gene are MNHEY and SVGAGI. V was pared by 3 bases and J by 0 bases, with 4 bases of the junction left unmatched. The CDR3 DNA is TGTGCCAGCAGTTATACAGGGGCCGTGAACACTGAAGCTTTCTTT. It translates to CASSYTGAVNTEAFF.

The CDR3, as DNA: TGTGCCAGCAGCCCGCTGAGAGGTGGAACCCTCTATGGGCAGTACTTC. Translated, it gives CASSPLRGGTLYGQYF. V is TRBV14 and J is TRBJ2-7; D unresolved. CDR1 SGHDN and CDR2 FVKESK come from the germline V gene. Trimming took off 4 bases at V and 9 bases at J, with 25 bases between the two ends. CDR3 length: 16 amino acids. The full variable domain, with the rest looked up from reference TRBV14 and TRBJ2-7, is EAGVTQFPSHSVIEKGQTVTLRCDPISGHDNLYWYRRVMGKEIKFLLHFVKESKQDESGMPNNRFLAERTGGTYSTLKVQPAELEDSGVYFCASSPLRGGTLYGQYFGPGTRLTVT.

The rearrangement joins TRBV3-1 (or the pseudogene TRBV3-2) to TRBJ2-3, with 10 bases lining up with TRBD2. This CDR3 spans 16 amino acids. Germline V lookup: CDR1 LGHDT, CDR2 YNNKEL (reference sequence). Trimming removed 0 bases from V and 2 bases from J; junction bases left unmatched: 2. The CDR3: CASSQESGGDTDTQYF. CDR3 nucleotide sequence: TGTGCCAGCAGCCAAGAAAGCGGGGGGGACACAGATACGCAGTATTTT.

This clone was detected once. V is TRBV29-1 and J is TRBJ1-6, with TRBD1 matching over 7 bases. Germline V gene data show CDR1 as SQVTM and CDR2 as ANQGSEA. After removal of 7 bases from V and 7 bases from J, the junction contained 7 bases not matched to a gene. CDR3 length: 13 amino acids. CDR3 sequence (DNA): TGCAGCGCCTGCCGGGACAGAAATTCACCCCTCCACTTT. It encodes CSACRDRNSPLHF.

The chain has TRBV4-1 and TRBJ2-3; 12 bases match TRBD2. J was trimmed by 4 bases and V by 0 bases; bases with no gene match: 11. CDR3 size: 19 residues. Per the germline V gene, CDR1 is MGHRA and CDR2 is YSYEKL. Here the CDR3 reads CASSQDPPSGGAVADTQYF. The CDR3 nucleotides read TGCGCCAGCAGCCAAGATCCTCCTAGCGGGGGGGCAGTGGCAGATACGCAGTATTTT.

This clone was picked up one time. The rearrangement uses TRBV5-1 and TRBJ1-2; 7 nucleotides align to TRBD1. The V segment lost 0 bases and the J segment 2 bases; nucleotides outside the gene matches: 4. CDR3 length equals 15 residues. Germline values: CDR1 SGHRS, CDR2 YFSETQ. The CDR3: CASSLGQGRNYGYTF. DNA for the CDR3: TGCGCCAGCAGCTTGGGACAGGGAAGAAACTATGGCTACACCTTC.

V usage is TRBV5-5 and J usage is TRBJ2-7, with a weak D call TRBD1 (6 bases). The germline CDR1 and CDR2 sequences are SGHKS and YYEKEE (reference sequence). V lost 4 bases to trimming and J lost 7 bases, with 12 bases between them. The CDR3 extends over 12 amino acids. CDR3: CASSLTGSEQYF. CDR3 bases: TGTGCCAGCAGCCTTACAGGGTCGGAGCAGTACTTC.

This clone has only a few counts. The V and J genes are TRBV30 and TRBJ2-2, with 7 bases aligning to TRBD2. The J segment lost 0 bases and the V segment lost 2 bases, leaving 3 bases of the junction unmatched. The CDR3 is 15 residues long. Germline lookup yields CDR1 GTSNPN and CDR2 SVGIG (reference sequence). The CDR3 DNA sequence: TGTGCCTGGAGTAACGGGGGGACGAACACCGGGGAGCTGTTTTTT. Translated: CAWSNGGTNTGELFF.

In its sample, this clone was seen a few times. Other nucleotide sequences from this sample produce the same CDR3. The rearrangement links TRBV12-3 or TRBV12-4 to TRBJ1-2, with D possibly matching TRBD1 (5 bases). CDR3 length: 11 amino acids. V lost 6 bases, J lost 4 bases, and 6 bases lay in between. The CDR3: CASSQGYGYTF. The CDR3 coding sequence is TGTGCCAGCAGCCAGGGCTATGGCTACACCTTC.